This TCR beta chain was identified in a study of blood T cells in healthy people across ages. Study results and caveats: As naive T cell percentage varied, TCR beta diversity correlated strongly with it. TCR beta diversity per million T cells fell roughly linearly with age.

Notes on this clonotype: The antigen is not known.

Using a J-beta primer mix together with a sample-barcoded 5' primer, a second PCR was run for 7 to 11 cycles. Tagging of each cDNA molecule was performed by a template-switch adaptor with 12 random nucleotides. TCRdb processed the 5' RACE reads anew with MiXCR; each CDR3 protein has one entry. The data show 1.5 million to 2 million distinct CDR3 sequences, with approximately 28% seen just once and roughly 8% held by the top ten. The CDR3 covers 15 residues. Germline CDR1 SGHKS, CDR2 YYEKEE (reference sequence). Between the trimmed V and J ends, which lost 4 bases and 4 bases, there was a span of 17 bases.

The TCR was taken from a woman aged 25-40 years in good health. This rearrangement joins TRBV5-5 to TRBJ1-1; tentatively, D is TRBD1 (5 bases). The sample comprised blood. This CDR3 is CASSGVAGLLTEAFF. Here the CDR3 DNA reads TGTGCCAGCAGCGGAGTCGCGGGACTGCTCACTGAAGCTTTCTTT.